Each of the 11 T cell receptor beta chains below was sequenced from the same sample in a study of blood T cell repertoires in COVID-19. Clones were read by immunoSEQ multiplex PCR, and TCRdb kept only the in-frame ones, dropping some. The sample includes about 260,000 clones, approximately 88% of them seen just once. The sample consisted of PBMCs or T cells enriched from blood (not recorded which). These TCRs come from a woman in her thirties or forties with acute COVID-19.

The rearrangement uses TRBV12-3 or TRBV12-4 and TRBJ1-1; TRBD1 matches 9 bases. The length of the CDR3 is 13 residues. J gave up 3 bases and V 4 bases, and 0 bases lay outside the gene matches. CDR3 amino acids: CASSWTGDTEAFF. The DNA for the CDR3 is TGTGCCAGCAGTTGGACAGGGGACACTGAAGCTTTCTTT.

The CDR3 reads CASSFGTGELFF. The CDR3 DNA reads TGTGCCAGCAGCTTCGGCACCGGGGAGCTGTTTTTT. J is TRBJ2-2 and V is TRBV7-3; D call uncertain. The CDR3 is 12 residues long. From germline, CDR1 is SGHTA and CDR2 FQGTGA. The ends were cut back, 3 bases at V and 4 bases at J, with 3 bases in the middle. The full variable domain, rest sourced from reference TRBV7-3 and TRBJ2-2, is GAGVSQTPSNKVTEKGKYVELRCDPISGHTALYWYRQSLGQGPEFLIYFQGTGAADDSGLPNDRFFAVRPEGSVSTLKIQRTERGDSAVYLCASSFGTGELFFGEGSRLTVL.

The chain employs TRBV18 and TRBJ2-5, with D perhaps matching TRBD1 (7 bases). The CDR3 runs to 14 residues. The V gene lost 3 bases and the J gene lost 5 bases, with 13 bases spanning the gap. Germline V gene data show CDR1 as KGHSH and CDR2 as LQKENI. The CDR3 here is CASSPQQGRETQYF. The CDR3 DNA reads TGTGCCAGCTCACCCCAACAGGGGAGGGAGACCCAGTACTTC. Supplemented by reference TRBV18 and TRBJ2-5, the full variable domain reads NAGVMQNPRHLVRRRGQEARLRCSPMKGHSHVYWYRQLPEEGLKFMVYLQKENIIDESGMPKERFSAEFPKEGPSILRIQQVVRGDSAAYFCASSPQQGRETQYFGPGTRLLVL.

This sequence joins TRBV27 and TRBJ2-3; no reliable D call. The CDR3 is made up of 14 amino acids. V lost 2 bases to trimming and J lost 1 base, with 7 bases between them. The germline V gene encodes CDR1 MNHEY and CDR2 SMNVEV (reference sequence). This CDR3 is CASSLLDGTDTQYF. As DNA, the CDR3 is TGTGCCAGCAGTTTACTAGATGGCACAGATACGCAGTATTTT.

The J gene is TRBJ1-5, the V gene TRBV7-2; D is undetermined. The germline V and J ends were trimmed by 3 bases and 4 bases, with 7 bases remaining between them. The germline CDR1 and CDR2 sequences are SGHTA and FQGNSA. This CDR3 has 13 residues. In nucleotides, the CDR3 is TGTGCCAGCAGCTTCTATCGTAATCAGCCCCAGCATTTT. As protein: CASSFYRNQPQHF.

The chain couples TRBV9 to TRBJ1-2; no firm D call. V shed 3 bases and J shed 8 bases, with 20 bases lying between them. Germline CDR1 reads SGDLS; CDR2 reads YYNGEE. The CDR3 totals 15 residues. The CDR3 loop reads CASSAVREGLGGYTF. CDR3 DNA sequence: TGTGCCAGCAGCGCGGTGAGGGAGGGCCTGGGAGGCTACACCTTC.

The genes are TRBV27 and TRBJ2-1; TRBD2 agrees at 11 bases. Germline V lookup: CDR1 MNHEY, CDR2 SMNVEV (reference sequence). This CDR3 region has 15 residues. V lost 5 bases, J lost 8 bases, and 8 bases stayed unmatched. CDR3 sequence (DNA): TGTGCCAGCAGTACACCGACTAGCGGGGTCCATGAGCAGTTCTTC. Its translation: CASSTPTSGVHEQFF.

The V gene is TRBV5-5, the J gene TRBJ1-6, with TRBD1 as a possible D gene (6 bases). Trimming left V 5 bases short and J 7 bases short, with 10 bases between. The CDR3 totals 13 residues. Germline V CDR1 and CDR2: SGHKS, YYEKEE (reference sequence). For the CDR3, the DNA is TGTGCCAGCAGTTATACAGGGAATTCACCCCTCCACTTT. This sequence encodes CASSYTGNSPLHF.

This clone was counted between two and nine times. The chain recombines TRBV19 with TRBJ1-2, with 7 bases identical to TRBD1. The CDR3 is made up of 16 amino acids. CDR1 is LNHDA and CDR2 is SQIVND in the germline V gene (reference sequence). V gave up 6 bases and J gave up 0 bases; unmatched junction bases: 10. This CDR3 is CASRSPDRAANYGYTF. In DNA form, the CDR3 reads TGTGCCAGTAGAAGCCCAGACAGGGCTGCTAACTATGGCTACACCTTC.

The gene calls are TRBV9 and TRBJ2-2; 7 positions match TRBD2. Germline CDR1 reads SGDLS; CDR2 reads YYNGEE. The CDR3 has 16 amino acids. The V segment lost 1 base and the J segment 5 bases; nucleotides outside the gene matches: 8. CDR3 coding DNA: TGTGCCAGCAGCGTACTAGGCGGGAGCTTTACCGGGGAGCTGTTTTTT. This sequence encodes CASSVLGGSFTGELFF.

The CDR3 region is CASSLPGGISYGYTF. The CDR3 nucleotides are TGTGCCAGCAGTTTACCGGGAGGGATCTCCTATGGCTACACCTTC. The chain joins TRBV6-5 to TRBJ1-2; D remains unclear. V was shortened by 4 bases and J by 4 bases, with 16 bases between the two germline ends. The CDR3 is 15 residues long. Germline-derived CDR1 and CDR2 are MNHEY and SVGAGI.